These 12 T cell receptor beta chains came from one sample sequenced in a study of blood T cell repertoires in COVID-19. Only in-frame clones appear in the TCRdb table, and some are missing; sequencing was by immunoSEQ multiplex PCR. The sample lists 150,000 to 200,000 clones, approximately 80% occurring once. Sequencing was carried out using PBMCs or T cells enriched from blood (not recorded which). The receptors originated from a woman aged 60 to 75 who had recovered from COVID-19.

The chain has TRBV27 and TRBJ2-7, with 9 bases lining up with TRBD1. Losses at the gene ends were 3 bases for V and 5 bases for J; bases not matched to a gene: 17. This CDR3 has 18 residues. Germline loops: CDR1 MNHEY, CDR2 SMNVEV (reference sequence). The CDR3 protein is CASSFRGQGLTSTHEQYF. The CDR3 region has the DNA TGTGCCAGCAGTTTCCGGGGACAGGGTTTGACTAGTACCCACGAGCAGTACTTC.

This chain connects TRBV7-9 to TRBJ2-6; no clear D gene. Germline-derived CDR1 and CDR2 are SEHNR and FQNEAQ (reference sequence). V dropped 5 bases and J dropped 2 bases, with 13 bases sitting between them. The CDR3 loop spans 16 amino acids. The CDR3 DNA follows: TGTGCCAGCAGCCCCCGAGGCTTCGCTGGGGCCAACGTCCTGACTTTC. Protein sequence: CASSPRGFAGANVLTF.

The CDR3 DNA reads TGTGCCAGCAGCTTAGGACAGTACACCGGGGAGCTGTTTTTT. Translating it yields CASSLGQYTGELFF. The chain is built from TRBV7-9 and TRBJ2-2, with D possibly matching TRBD1 (5 bases). The CDR3 loop spans 14 amino acids. Germline assignment: CDR1 SEHNR and CDR2 FQNEAQ (reference sequence). The V and J ends lost 1 base and 3 bases respectively, with 6 bases between them.

The chain is built from TRBV3-1 (or the pseudogene TRBV3-2) and TRBJ1-6; D is undetermined. The CDR3 spans 16 residues. Germline V lookup: CDR1 LGHDT, CDR2 YNNKEL (reference sequence). V lost 1 base and J lost 7, with 14 bases in between. CDR3 nucleotide sequence: TGTGCCAGCAGCCAAGTTAGGATTTTGGGCAATTCACCCCTCCACTTT. Translating it yields CASSQVRILGNSPLHF.

This clone has only a few counts. V is TRBV9 and J is TRBJ1-6; TRBD1 might be the D (5 bases). The CDR3 loop spans 14 amino acids. Germline CDR1 is SGDLS and CDR2 is YYNGEE. V gave up 4 bases and J gave up 7 bases, with 12 bases separating them. The CDR3, as DNA: TGTGCCAGCAGCTACGGACAAGTCAATTCACCCCTCCACTTT. This codes for CASSYGQVNSPLHF.

The gene calls are TRBV11-2 and TRBJ2-5; D possibly corresponds to TRBD1 (6 bases). Germline assignment: CDR1 SGHAT and CDR2 FQNNGV. V lost 4 bases to trimming and J lost 0 bases, with 12 bases between them. There are 15 residues in the CDR3. The CDR3 here is CASSSIGQYQETQYF. The CDR3 region has the DNA TGTGCCAGCAGCTCTATAGGACAGTACCAAGAGACCCAGTACTTC.

The rearrangement links TRBV5-1 to TRBJ2-7; TRBD1 agrees at 8 bases. Germline assignment: CDR1 SGHRS and CDR2 YFSETQ. CDR3 length: 13 residues. The V and J ends lost 5 bases and 5 bases, in that order; junction bases with no gene match: 6. The CDR3 coding sequence is TGCGCCAGCAGGCCCGGACAGGGTCACGAGCAGTACTTC. Residues: CASRPGQGHEQYF.

This clone was seen more than once but under ten times. The genes are TRBV11-1 and TRBJ1-6, with TRBD1 as a possible D gene (5 bases). There are 15 residues in the CDR3. Germline CDR1 SGHAT, CDR2 FQDESV (reference sequence). V gave up 3 bases and J gave up 7 bases, with 13 bases separating them. CDR3 residues: CASSLSGLKNSPLHF. CDR3 DNA sequence: TGTGCCAGCAGCTTGTCGGGACTGAAGAATTCACCCCTCCACTTT.

This clone has a count of ten or more. The chain links TRBV10-3 to TRBJ1-2, with D unclear. V lost 3 bases and J 3 bases, leaving 11 bases between the germline ends. The germline V gene encodes CDR1 ENHRY and CDR2 SYGVKD. The length of the CDR3 is 14 residues. The DNA of the CDR3 is TGTGCCATCAGTGATCACGCAGCGCACTATGGCTACACCTTC. It translates to CAISDHAAHYGYTF.

This chain uses TRBV7-9 with TRBJ2-7; 8 bases line up with TRBD2. The CDR3 has 16 residues. The V segment lost 5 bases and the J segment 0 bases; nucleotides outside the gene matches: 9. CDR1 is SEHNR, CDR2 FQNEAQ, per germline (reference sequence). This CDR3 is CASSPRLAISSYEQYF. CDR3 coding DNA: TGTGCCAGCAGCCCCAGACTAGCGATAAGCTCCTACGAGCAGTACTTC.

The count of this clone is one. The V gene is TRBV5-1, the J gene TRBJ1-1, with 10 positions matching TRBD1. V gave up 5 bases and J gave up 3 bases; unmatched junction bases: 7. Germline lookup yields CDR1 SGHRS and CDR2 YFSETQ. This CDR3 contains 15 residues. The CDR3 sequence: CASSVPGTGDTEAFF. The CDR3 nucleotides are TGCGCCAGCAGTGTCCCCGGGACAGGGGACACTGAAGCTTTCTTT.

The CDR3: CASSTPRERGGEKLFF. CDR3 nucleotide sequence: TGCGCCAGCAGTACCCCCAGGGAAAGGGGCGGTGAAAAACTGTTTTTT. The rearrangement joins TRBV23-1 to TRBJ1-4, with a possible D match to TRBD1 (5 bases). TRBV23-1 is flagged as an ORF with uncertain function. V lost 5 bases and J 7 bases, leaving 20 bases between the germline ends. CDR3 length: 16 residues.